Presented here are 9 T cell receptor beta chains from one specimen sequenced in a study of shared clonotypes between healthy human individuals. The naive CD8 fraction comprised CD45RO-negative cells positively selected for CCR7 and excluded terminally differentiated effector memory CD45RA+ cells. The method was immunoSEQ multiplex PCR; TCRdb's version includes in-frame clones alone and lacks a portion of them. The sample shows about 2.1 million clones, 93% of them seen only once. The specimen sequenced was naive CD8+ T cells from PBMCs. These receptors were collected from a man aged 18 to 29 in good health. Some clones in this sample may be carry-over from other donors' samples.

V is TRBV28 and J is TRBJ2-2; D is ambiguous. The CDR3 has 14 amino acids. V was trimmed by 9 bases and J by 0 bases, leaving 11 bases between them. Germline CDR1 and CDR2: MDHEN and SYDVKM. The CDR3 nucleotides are TGTGCCAGTATGAAACACGCGAACACCGGGGAGCTGTTTTTT. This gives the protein CASMKHANTGELFF.

CDR3 region: CASSILGSPNYGYTF. CDR3 nucleotides: TGTGCCAGCAGTATACTCGGTTCCCCGAACTATGGCTACACCTTC. V and J are TRBV28 and TRBJ1-2; unclear D gene. CDR1 and CDR2 (germline): MDHEN, SYDVKM. V lost 5 bases and J lost 2, with 15 bases in between. The CDR3 contains 15 residues.

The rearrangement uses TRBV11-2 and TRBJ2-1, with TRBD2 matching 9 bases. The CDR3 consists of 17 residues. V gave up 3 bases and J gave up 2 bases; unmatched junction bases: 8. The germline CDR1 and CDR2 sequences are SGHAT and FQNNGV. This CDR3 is CASSLYLAGPPYNEQFF. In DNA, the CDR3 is TGTGCCAGCAGCTTGTATCTAGCGGGACCCCCCTACAATGAGCAGTTCTTC.

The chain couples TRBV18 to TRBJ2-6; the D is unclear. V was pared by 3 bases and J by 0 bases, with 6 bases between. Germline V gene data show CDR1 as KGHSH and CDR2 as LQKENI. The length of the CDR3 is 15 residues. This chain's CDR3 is CASSPLRSGANVLTF. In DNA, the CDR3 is TGTGCCAGCTCACCCCTTCGCTCTGGGGCCAACGTCCTGACTTTC.

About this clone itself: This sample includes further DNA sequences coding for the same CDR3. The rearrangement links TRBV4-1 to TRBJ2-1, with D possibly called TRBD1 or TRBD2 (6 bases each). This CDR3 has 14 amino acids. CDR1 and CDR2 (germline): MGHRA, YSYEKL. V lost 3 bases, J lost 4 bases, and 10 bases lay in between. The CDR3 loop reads CASSHRGPYNEQFF. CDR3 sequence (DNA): TGCGCCAGCAGCCACCGGGGGCCTTACAATGAGCAGTTCTTC.

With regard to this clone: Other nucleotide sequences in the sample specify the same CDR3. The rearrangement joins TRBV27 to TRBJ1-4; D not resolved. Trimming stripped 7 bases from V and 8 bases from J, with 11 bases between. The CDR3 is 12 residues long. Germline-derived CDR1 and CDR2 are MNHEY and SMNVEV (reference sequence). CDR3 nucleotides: TGTGCCAGCACGTCCGGTGGAGAAAAACTGTTTTTT. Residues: CASTSGGEKLFF.

The CDR3 DNA reads as TGTGCCAGCAGTTACTCTTCGGGTACGAGGGTATTCGAGCAGTACTTC. Encoded protein: CASSYSSGTRVFEQYF. The V and J genes are TRBV6-5 and TRBJ2-7; perhaps TRBD2 as D (5 bases). Germline values: CDR1 MNHEY, CDR2 SVGAGI. V dropped 0 bases and J dropped 6 bases, with 18 bases sitting between them. This CDR3 has 16 residues.

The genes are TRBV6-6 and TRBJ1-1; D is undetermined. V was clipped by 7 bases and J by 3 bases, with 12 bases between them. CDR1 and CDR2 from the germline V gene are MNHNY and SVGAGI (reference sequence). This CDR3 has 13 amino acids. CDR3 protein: CASIPPSDTEAFF. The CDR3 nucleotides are TGTGCCAGCATACCGCCATCGGACACTGAAGCTTTCTTT.

CDR3 DNA: TGTGCCAGCAGCTCCCGGAGCGGGAGGAAGTACAATGAGCAGTTCTTC. Amino acid sequence: CASSSRSGRKYNEQFF. This chain joins TRBV13 and TRBJ2-1, with 9 bases matching TRBD2. This CDR3 is 16 amino acids long. CDR1 and CDR2 from the germline V gene are PRHDT and FYEKMQ (reference sequence). Trimming cost V 4 bases and J 4 bases; bases outside gene matches: 8.